This T cell receptor (beta chain) originates from a study of CD8 T cells in Susac syndrome. Overall study: Among the sequenced Susac syndrome patients, five or six had active disease while eight or nine were in remission. Study findings and constraints: CD4+ T cell repertoires in Susac syndrome exhibited no evidence of clonal expansion.

CD8+ and CD4+ blood T cells underwent TCR beta sequencing. This clonotype was detected only a few times. What it binds is not known. The CDR3 consists of 12 residues. Trimming removed 9 bases from V and 4 bases from J, with 13 bases in between. Germline assignment: CDR1 MNHGY and CDR2 SVAAGI. Reverse transcription of roughly 0.5 to 1 ug RNA used random hexamers. TCRdb fed the immunoSEQ multiplex PCR reads into MiXCR, producing one record per CDR3 protein. The sample yields approximately 190,000 distinct CDR3 sequences, roughly 90% seen once. This sequence joins TRBV6-9 and TRBJ2-7; no reliable D call. This receptor was taken from a human donor with Susac syndrome. Sequencing was done on a sample of CD4+ T cells from PBMCs. Written as DNA, the CDR3 is TGTGCCAGGGTTGGCAGGAAGTACGAGCAGTACTTC. Its translation is CARVGRKYEQYF.